The clone carrying this T cell receptor beta chain appeared a single time. The data were taken from a study of T cells after yellow fever vaccination. MiXCR, run by TCRdb on the 5' RACE reads, gives a single entry per CDR3 protein. The sample holds 600,000 to 750,000 distinct CDR3 sequences, about 12% seen once. V lost 8 bases, J lost 3 bases, and 12 bases lay in between. The CDR3 length is 13 residues. Germline CDR1 and CDR2: MGHDK and SYGVNS. Specimen: PBMCs, collected on the day of the yellow fever booster vaccination. The TCR sequence derives from a man under 40 who received the YFV17D yellow fever vaccine. The genes are TRBV25-1 and TRBJ2-3, with TRBD2 as a possible D gene (5 bases). This CDR3 reads CASLAGLTDTQYF. DNA of the CDR3: TGTGCCAGCCTCGCGGGCCTTACAGATACGCAGTATTTT.